The rows below give T cell receptor beta chains drawn from one sample of a study of blood T cells in healthy people across ages. One entry per CDR3 protein results from TCRdb running MiXCR on the 5' RACE reads. The repertoire holds about 930,000 distinct CDR3 sequences, with about 29% as singletons. These records were also assigned to another study, of T cells of mothers and their children.

The source material was blood. These TCRs come from a woman between 40 and 50 years old in good health. CDR3s include the opening cysteine and the closing phenylalanine or tryptophan.

j_call | v_call | cdr3_aa
TRBJ2-5 | TRBV21-1 | CASSKYNPQETQYF
TRBJ2-1 | TRBV27 | CASSPRGRTEQFF
TRBJ1-2 | TRBV6-9 | CANPLVGGGGYTF
TRBJ2-3 | TRBV12-1 | CASSLRTVSTDAQYF
TRBJ2-5 | TRBV29-1 | CSVSSSDRVQTQYF
TRBJ2-5 | TRBV20-1 | CSASGETQETQYF
NA | TRBV12-3/TRBV12-4 | CASSKVAGKETQYF
TRBJ2-5 | TRBV7-9 | CASSSTKTGTSQETQYF
TRBJ2-1 | TRBV4-1 | CASSQENPLALNEQFF
TRBJ1-1 | TRBV7-9 | CASAQVNTEAFF
TRBJ1-2 | TRBV7-2 | CASSFPDHGYTF
TRBJ2-7 | TRBV19 | CASSTTVTSYEQYF
TRBJ1-6 | TRBV12-3/TRBV12-4 | CASSPSRVGSPLHF
TRBJ2-1 | TRBV28 | CASSLLGEGYNEQFF
TRBJ1-1 | TRBV7-8 | CASSFTRSTEAFF
TRBJ1-2 | TRBV9 | CASSASRPSGFNYGYTF
TRBJ2-7 | TRBV6-6 | CASSYSIGRSYEQYF
TRBJ2-5 | TRBV3-1 | CASSQDLKMVASMDEQYF
TRBJ1-5 | TRBV28 | CASRQGVNQPQHF
TRBJ2-5 | TRBV9 | CASSVWGPETQYF
TRBJ2-5 | TRBV11-2 | CASSLLTKTQETQYF
TRBJ1-4 | TRBV9 | CASSVAWGTNEKLFF
TRBJ1-2 | TRBV20-1 | CSARGSGDYGYTF
TRBJ2-5 | TRBV5-6 | CASSLYFMGEQETQYF
TRBJ1-2 | TRBV4-2 | CASRRGDGYGYTF
TRBJ2-7 | TRBV4-1 | CASSQDRQFYEQYF
NA | TRBV6-1 | CATRPGGGDNEQYF
NA | TRBV2 | CASSGGLVYNEQYF
TRBJ1-1 | TRBV7-2 | CASSLGARGGEAFF
TRBJ2-5 | TRBV28 | CASSFLGQGASGETQYF
TRBJ2-7 | TRBV4-1 | CASSQTTPGHVMLPYEQYF
TRBJ2-4 | TRBV28 | CACSSYRTGKNIQYF
TRBJ2-7 | TRBV28 | CASSTGRSYEQYF
TRBJ2-3 | TRBV30 | CAWSVPRFTDTQYF
TRBJ1-2 | TRBV4-3 | CASSRTIDRGVGGYTF
TRBJ1-2 | TRBV5-1 | CASSLALSQGRVEGYTF
TRBJ2-7 | TRBV21-1 | CASSKTGGLVSYEQYF
TRBJ2-1 | TRBV5-1 | CASSAGTPLYNEQFF
TRBJ1-5 | TRBV24-1 | CATSDPRVDQPQHF
TRBJ2-7 | TRBV11-2 | CARSIRQGYYEQYF
TRBJ2-5 | TRBV7-8 | CASSLGSGGRYQETQYF
TRBJ2-3 | TRBV19 | CASNPGHGTDTQYF
TRBJ2-3 | TRBV11-1 | CASSFPGQLYTQYF
TRBJ2-1 | TRBV28 | CASSLGGQGAKTQFF
TRBJ1-2 | TRBV3-1 | CASSPRGGNGYGYTF
TRBJ2-1 | TRBV20-1 | CSARAHSDEQFF
TRBJ2-5 | TRBV5-1 | CASSLPSQETQYF
TRBJ1-5 | TRBV28 | CASSGGQENQPQHF